This T cell receptor beta chain originates from a study of identical twins. Broader study findings: Fewer insertions characterized abundant cord blood beta clonotypes, whereas memory repertoires showed none. In zero-insertion analyses, partial confounding could arise from invariant MAIT and iNKT cells.

V lost 5 bases and J 8 bases, leaving 16 bases between the germline ends. The germline gives CDR1 SGHTA, CDR2 FQGNSA. The CDR3 has 15 residues. Addition of a universal primer site occurred through template switching, and cDNA carried unique molecular identifiers. TCRdb independently ran MiXCR on the 5' RACE reads; one entry per CDR3 protein. The table lists about 250,000 distinct CDR3 sequences, roughly an eighth of them singletons. Comments on this clonotype: What it binds is unknown.

Sequenced input: memory (CD45RO+) T cells sorted from blood. The TCR comes from a woman younger than 30 in good health. The genes are TRBV7-2 and TRBJ1-6; D unresolved. The CDR3 DNA follows: TGTGCCAGCAGCCCCCAGGTCACGATGGATTCACCCCTCCACTTT. Translating gives CASSPQVTMDSPLHF.